The 2 T cell receptor beta chains below all came from one sample that was sequenced in a study of T cell responses to AZD1222 COVID-19 vaccine. Some clones are missing from TCRdb's copy, which holds only in-frame ones; the method was immunoSEQ multiplex PCR. This repertoire shows over 45,000 clones, approximately 85% found once; its top ten account for about 21%. The starting material was peripheral blood, obtained on day 0 of MenACWY control vaccination. The source is an adult in good health.

The V call is TRBV7-2, the J call TRBJ2-7; 7 bases match TRBD1. V lost 6 bases to trimming and J lost 0 bases; unmatched junction nucleotides: 8. Looked up from germline, CDR1 is SGHTA and CDR2 is FQGNSA. The CDR3 loop spans 15 amino acids. The CDR3, as DNA: TGTGCCAGCAGTTTCTCCGGGACAGCCTCCTACGAGCAGTACTTC. Translated, it gives CASSFSGTASYEQYF.

The rearrangement links TRBV4-2 to TRBJ2-3, with 10 nucleotides matching TRBD2. J gave up 4 bases and V 6 bases, and 7 bases lay outside the gene matches. This CDR3 region has 15 residues. Germline loops: CDR1 LGHNA, CDR2 YNFKEQ. Here the CDR3 reads CASSAASGSADTQYF. The CDR3 nucleotides read TGTGCCAGCAGTGCGGCTAGCGGGAGTGCAGATACGCAGTATTTT.